A single sample gave rise to the 11 T cell receptor beta chains below, sequenced in a study of T cells after yellow fever vaccination (dated by TCRdb to between 2019 and 2020). Explained via the paper, the treatment or condition label denotes: live attenuated yellow fever vaccine strain. Libraries were constructed by 5' RACE. The sample was run on an Illumina HiSeq 2500. The public reads were run again by TCRdb, first through fastp at Q25 and then through MiXCR, and only productive beta chains were kept. Each entry is one CDR3 protein sequence, shown with its most common DNA and genes. In this sample the table shows more than 90,000 distinct CDR3 sequences, under 9% of which occur a single time. Of the sample, approximately 24% falls within the top ten clones. Sequences were derived from CD8+ T cells sorted from PBMCs, sampled 45 days after the yellow fever booster vaccination. Every receptor here comes from a man aged 30 to 45 who received the YFV17D yellow fever vaccine.

This clonotype has a handful of counts. The genes are TRBV12-3 or TRBV12-4 and TRBJ1-2; 9 nucleotides align to TRBD1. This CDR3 has 15 residues. V dropped 6 bases and J dropped 7; count of bases not matched to a gene: 12. The CDR3 spells CASRSSGDRGSGYTF. In DNA form, the CDR3 reads TGTGCCAGCAGATCGAGCGGTGACAGGGGGTCTGGCTACACCTTC.

The rearrangement links TRBV6-5 to TRBJ2-7, with no clear D. CDR1 and CDR2 (germline): MNHEY, SVGAGI. The CDR3 covers 15 residues. The V end was cut by 6 bases, the J end by 6 bases, with 21 bases between. CDR3 DNA: TGTGCCAGCAGCCCCGGCCCCGAGAGGTGGCGCGAGCAGTACTTC. Translating gives CASSPGPERWREQYF.

The V call is TRBV20-1, the J call TRBJ2-5, with D possibly TRBD2 on 5 matching bases. The V and J ends lost 5 bases and 0 bases respectively, with 13 bases between them. Germline V lookup: CDR1 DFQATT, CDR2 SNEGSKA (reference sequence). The CDR3 totals 14 residues. CDR3 sequence (DNA): TGCAGTGCTCGGCGGACTTCCTACCAAGAGACCCAGTACTTC. Residues: CSARRTSYQETQYF.

In its sample, this clonotype was seen many times. This chain links TRBV27 with TRBJ2-7; D is possibly TRBD1 (5 bases). Germline CDR1 reads MNHEY; CDR2 reads SMNVEV (reference sequence). Trimming took 1 base from V and 7 from J, leaving 11 bases between them. CDR3 length: 13 amino acids. The CDR3 spells CASSLFQGPEQYF. The CDR3 DNA follows: TGTGCCAGCAGTTTATTTCAGGGCCCAGAGCAGTACTTC.

This clonotype was detected only a few times. The V and J genes are TRBV27 and TRBJ2-7, with 7 positions matching TRBD1. The CDR3 is made up of 12 amino acids. With V trimmed by 5 bases and J by 6 bases, 4 bases remained unmatched. Germline V gene lookup returns CDR1 MNHEY and CDR2 SMNVEV (reference sequence). CDR3 amino acids: CASSRQGGEQYF. The CDR3 DNA reads TGTGCCAGCAGTAGACAGGGCGGCGAGCAGTACTTC.

This clonotype was found many times. The chain joins TRBV7-6 to TRBJ2-1; possibly TRBD2 for D (6 bases). The CDR3 loop spans 14 amino acids. Germline CDR1 and CDR2: SGHVS and FNYEAQ. V was clipped by 2 bases and J by 6 bases, with 11 bases between them. The CDR3 nucleotides are TGTGCCAGCAGCTTATACGGGGGAGGCAATGAGCAGTTCTTC. Protein product: CASSLYGGGNEQFF. The whole variable domain, remainder taken from reference TRBV7-6 and TRBJ2-1, is GAGVSQSPRYKVTKRGQDVALRCDPISGHVSLYWYRQALGQGPEFLTYFNYEAQQDKSGLPNDRFSAERPEGSISTLTIQRTEQRDSAMYRCASSLYGGGNEQFFGPGTRLTVL.

This clonotype came up many times. The chain joins TRBV4-3 to TRBJ2-3, with a tentative D call TRBD2 (6 bases). V lost 1 base to trimming and J lost 4 bases, with 12 bases between them. Germline CDR1 LGHNA, CDR2 YSLEER. The CDR3 runs to 15 residues. CDR3 nucleotides: TGCGCCAGCAGCCAAGCGGGTCCGGGGGCAGATACGCAGTATTTT. Amino acids: CASSQAGPGADTQYF.

This clonotype was recorded many times. The gene calls are TRBV5-1 and TRBJ2-7, with no clear D. CDR3 size: 12 residues. The germline gives CDR1 SGHRS, CDR2 YFSETQ. Trimming stripped 3 bases from V and 2 bases from J, with 6 bases between. CDR3 nucleotides: TGCGCCAGCAGCTCTGGGCCCTACGAGCAGTACTTC. Its protein product is CASSSGPYEQYF.

The chain links TRBV5-5 to TRBJ2-7; unclear D gene. V was shortened by 4 bases and J by 3 bases, with 8 bases between the two germline ends. Germline loops: CDR1 SGHKS, CDR2 YYEKEE (reference sequence). The CDR3 has 12 residues. The CDR3 coding sequence is TGTGCCAGCAGCCCGACCCTCTACGAGCAGTACTTC. Protein sequence: CASSPTLYEQYF.

This clonotype turned up a few times. The chain links TRBV2 to TRBJ2-2; 7 bases match TRBD2. The CDR3 sequence is 16 residues long. The V and J ends lost 8 bases and 7 bases, in that order; junction bases with no gene match: 16. Per germline, CDR1 SNHLY and CDR2 FYNNEI. The CDR3 coding sequence is TGTGCCAGCTGTTGCGATAGGGGAGGGTATGACGGGGAGCTGTTTTTT. This encodes CASCCDRGGYDGELFF.

This clonotype was seen a handful of times. The chain recombines TRBV2 with TRBJ2-3; tentatively, D is TRBD1 (6 bases). Germline CDR1 is SNHLY and CDR2 is FYNNEI. Trimming left V 8 bases short and J 4 bases short, with 16 bases between. CDR3 size: 14 residues. CDR3 sequence (DNA): TGTGCCAGCCTCGAGGGCAGGGGAGCAGATACGCAGTATTTT. It is translated as CASLEGRGADTQYF.